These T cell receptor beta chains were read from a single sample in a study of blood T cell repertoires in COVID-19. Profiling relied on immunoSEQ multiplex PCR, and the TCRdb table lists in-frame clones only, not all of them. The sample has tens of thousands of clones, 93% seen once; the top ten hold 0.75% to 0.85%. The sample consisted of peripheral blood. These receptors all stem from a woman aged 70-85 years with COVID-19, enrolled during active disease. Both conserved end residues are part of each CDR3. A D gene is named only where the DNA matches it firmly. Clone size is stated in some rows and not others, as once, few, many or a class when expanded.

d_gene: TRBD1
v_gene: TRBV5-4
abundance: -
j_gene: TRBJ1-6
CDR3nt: TGTGCCAGCAGCTTGGACAGGGGTAATTCACCCCTCCACTTT
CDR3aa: CASSLDRGNSPLHF

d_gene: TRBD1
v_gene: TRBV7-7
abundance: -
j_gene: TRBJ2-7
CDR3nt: TGTGCTAGCAGCCTCTGGGACAGGGGCGGCGAGCAGTACTTC
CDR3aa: CASSLWDRGGEQYF

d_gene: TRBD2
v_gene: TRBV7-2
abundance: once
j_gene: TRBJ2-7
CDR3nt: TGTGCCAGCAGCCTTCAGACTAGCGGGGGGTTCTACGAGCAGTACTTC
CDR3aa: CASSLQTSGGFYEQYF

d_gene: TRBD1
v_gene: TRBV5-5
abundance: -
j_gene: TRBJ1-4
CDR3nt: TGTGCCAGCAGCTTGGTCACAGGGGATGGTGAAAAACTGTTTTTT
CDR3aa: CASSLVTGDGEKLFF

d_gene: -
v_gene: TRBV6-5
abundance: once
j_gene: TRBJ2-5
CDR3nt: TGTGCCAGCAGTTACGCGACAGTTCAAGAGACCCAGTACTTC
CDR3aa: CASSYATVQETQYF

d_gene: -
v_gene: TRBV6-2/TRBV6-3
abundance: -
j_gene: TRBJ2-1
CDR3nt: TGTGCCAGCAGTTACAGTTCCTTCGGCAATGAGCAGTTCTTC
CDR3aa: CASSYSSFGNEQFF

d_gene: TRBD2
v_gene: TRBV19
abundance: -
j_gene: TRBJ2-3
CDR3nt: TGTGCCAGTAGTATAGACGTAAGCGGGAGCAAAACAGATACGCAGTATTTT
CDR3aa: CASSIDVSGSKTDTQYF

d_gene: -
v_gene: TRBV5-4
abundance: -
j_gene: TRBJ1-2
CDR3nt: TGTGCCAGCAGCTTGATCATGGGAGAAGGCTACACCTTC
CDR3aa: CASSLIMGEGYTF

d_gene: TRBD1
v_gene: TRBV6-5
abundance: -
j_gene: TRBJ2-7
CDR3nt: TGTGCCAGCAGGTCGACAGGGATGTGGGAGCAGTACTTC
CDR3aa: CASRSTGMWEQYF

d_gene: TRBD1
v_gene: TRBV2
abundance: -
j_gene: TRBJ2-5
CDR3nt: TGTGCCAGCAGTGGACAGGGGGCGCGGGAGACCCAGTACTTC
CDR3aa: CASSGQGARETQYF

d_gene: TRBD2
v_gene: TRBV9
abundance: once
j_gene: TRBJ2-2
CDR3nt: TGTGCCAGCAGCCAAGAAGGGACTAGCGGCGTCACCGGGGAGCTGTTTTTT
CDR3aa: CASSQEGTSGVTGELFF

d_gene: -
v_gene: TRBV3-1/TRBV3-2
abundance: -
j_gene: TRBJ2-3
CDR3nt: TGTGCCAGCAGCCAAGGTCCTAGCGGCACAGATACGCAGTATTTT
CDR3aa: CASSQGPSGTDTQYF

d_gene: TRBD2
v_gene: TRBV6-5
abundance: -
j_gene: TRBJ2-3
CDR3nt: TGTGCCACCACTCTAGCGGGCACAGATACGCAGTATTTT
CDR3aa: CATTLAGTDTQYF

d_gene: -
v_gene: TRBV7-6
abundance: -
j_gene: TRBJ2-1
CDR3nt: TGTGCCAACCCTGGGTCTCGGGAGTTCCACAATGAGCAGTTCTTC
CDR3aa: CANPGSREFHNEQFF

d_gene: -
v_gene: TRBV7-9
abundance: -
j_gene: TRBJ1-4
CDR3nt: TGTGCCAGCAGCTCGCCGGGACAACTTAATGAAAAACTGTTTTTT
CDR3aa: CASSSPGQLNEKLFF

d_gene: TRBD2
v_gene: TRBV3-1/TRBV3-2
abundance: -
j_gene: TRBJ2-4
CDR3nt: TGTGCCAGCAGCCAAGATCGGGGTAGCGGGGAACTAGCCAAAAACATTCAGTACTTC
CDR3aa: CASSQDRGSGELAKNIQYF

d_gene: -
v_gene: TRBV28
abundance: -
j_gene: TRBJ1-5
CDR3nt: TGTGCCAGCAGTTTACATAGCAATCAGCCCCAGCATTTT
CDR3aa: CASSLHSNQPQHF

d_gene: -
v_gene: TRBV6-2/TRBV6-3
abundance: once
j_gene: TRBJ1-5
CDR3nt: TGTGCCAGCAGTTACCCGTTCGAGGGTCAGCCCCAGCATTTT
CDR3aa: CASSYPFEGQPQHF

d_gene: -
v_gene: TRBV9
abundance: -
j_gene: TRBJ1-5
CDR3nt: TGTGCCAGCAGCGTAGACACAGGCGGTCAGCCCCAGCATTTT
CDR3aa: CASSVDTGGQPQHF

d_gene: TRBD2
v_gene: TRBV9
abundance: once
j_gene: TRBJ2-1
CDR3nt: TGTGCCAGCAGCGTAGTCCCCCGACTAGCGGGAGCTTACAATGAGCAGTTCTTC
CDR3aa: CASSVVPRLAGAYNEQFF

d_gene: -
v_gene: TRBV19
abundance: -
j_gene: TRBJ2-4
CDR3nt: TGTGCCAGTAGTATATCGGACAGCGCGGTTAAAAACATTCAGTACTTC
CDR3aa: CASSISDSAVKNIQYF

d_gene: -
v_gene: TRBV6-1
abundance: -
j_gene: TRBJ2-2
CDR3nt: TGTGCCAGCAGTGGACTCGGGACACAGAACACCGGGGAGCTGTTTTTT
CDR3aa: CASSGLGTQNTGELFF

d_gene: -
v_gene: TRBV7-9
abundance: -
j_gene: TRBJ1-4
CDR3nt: TGTGCCAGCAAACCGACAGGCTCCAATGAAAAACTGTTTTTT
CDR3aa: CASKPTGSNEKLFF

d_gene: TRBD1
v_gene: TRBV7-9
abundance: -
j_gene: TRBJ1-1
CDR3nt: TGTGCCAGCAGCCCACCGGACAGGGGCACTGAAGCTTTCTTT
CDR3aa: CASSPPDRGTEAFF

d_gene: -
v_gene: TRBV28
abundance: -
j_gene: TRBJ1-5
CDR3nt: TGTGCCAGCAGTTTACAGGGTTATCAGCCCCAGCATTTT
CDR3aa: CASSLQGYQPQHF

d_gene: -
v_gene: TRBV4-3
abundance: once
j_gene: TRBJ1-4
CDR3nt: TGCGCCAGCAGCCAAGAAGGGGGAACTAATGAAAAACTGTTTTTT
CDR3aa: CASSQEGGTNEKLFF

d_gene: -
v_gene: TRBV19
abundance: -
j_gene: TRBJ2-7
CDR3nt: TGTGCCAGTAGTCGGGGGGACATCGGTACTGAAGAGCAGTACTTC
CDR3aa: CASSRGDIGTEEQYF

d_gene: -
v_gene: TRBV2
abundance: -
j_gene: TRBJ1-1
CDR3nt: TGTGCCAGCAGTGCTTTGGAGGGAGAGACTGAAGCTTTCTTT
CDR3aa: CASSALEGETEAFF

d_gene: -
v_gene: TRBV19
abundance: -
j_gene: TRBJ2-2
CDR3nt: TGTGCCAGTAGTATCAACTCCAACACCGGGGAGCTGTTTTTT
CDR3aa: CASSINSNTGELFF

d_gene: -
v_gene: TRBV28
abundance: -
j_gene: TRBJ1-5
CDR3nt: TGTGCCAGCAAACCCCAGGGTTATAGCAATCAGCCCCAGCATTTT
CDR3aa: CASKPQGYSNQPQHF

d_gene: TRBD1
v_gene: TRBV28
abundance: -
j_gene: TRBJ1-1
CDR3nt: TGTGCCAGCAGTTTCGACAGGGAAGGCTATACTGAAGCTTTCTTT
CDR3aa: CASSFDREGYTEAFF

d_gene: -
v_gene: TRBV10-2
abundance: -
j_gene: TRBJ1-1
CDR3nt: TGCGCCAGCAGTGTCTCGCAGGGGATGACTGAAGCTTTCTTT
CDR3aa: CASSVSQGMTEAFF

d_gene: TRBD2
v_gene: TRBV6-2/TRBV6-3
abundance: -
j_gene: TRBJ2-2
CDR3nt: TGTGCCAGCAGTTACTCACGTCTAGCGGGAGTAAGCGCGAACACCGGGGAGCTGTTTTTT
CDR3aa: CASSYSRLAGVSANTGELFF

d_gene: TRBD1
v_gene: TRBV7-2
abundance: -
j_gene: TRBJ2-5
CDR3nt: TGTGCCAGCAGCCCCGGACAGGTGTACGCCTCCTTTTTGACCCAGTACTTC
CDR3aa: CASSPGQVYASFLTQYF